These T cell receptor beta chains were read from a single sample in a study of cytomegalovirus exposure and HLA in healthy donors. TCRdb keeps only in-frame clones here, not all; method: immunoSEQ multiplex PCR. Of 110,000 to 150,000 clones listed, roughly a tenth are singletons. The sample comprised PBMCs. Every receptor here comes from a male donor in good health and CMV-seronegative. The CDR3 runs from the conserved cysteine through the conserved F or W. The D gene is left open where the match is weak. Clone size appears in some rows only: once, few, many, or a class for an expanded clone.

D gene: TRBD1
CDR3 length: 15
V gene: TRBV5-1
J gene: TRBJ2-7
clone size: .
CDR3 DNA: TGCGCCAGCAGCTTGGACTTGACAGGGATCTACGAGCAGTACTTC
CDR3 protein: CASSLDLTGIYEQYF

D gene: .
CDR3 length: 15
V gene: TRBV5-1
J gene: TRBJ2-3
clone size: .
CDR3 DNA: TGCGCCAGCAGCTTGATGGACATCCGAACAGATACGCAGTATTTT
CDR3 protein: CASSLMDIRTDTQYF

D gene: TRBD1
CDR3 length: 15
V gene: TRBV10-3
J gene: TRBJ1-2
clone size: .
CDR3 DNA: TGTGCCATCAGTTTAGGACAGGAAGGAGGGTATGGCTACACCTTC
CDR3 protein: CAISLGQEGGYGYTF

D gene: TRBD1
CDR3 length: 17
V gene: TRBV19
J gene: TRBJ1-4
clone size: few
CDR3 DNA: TGTGCCAGTATCGGTACGGGACAGGGTGCAACTAATGAAAAACTGTTTTTT
CDR3 protein: CASIGTGQGATNEKLFF

D gene: .
CDR3 length: 11
V gene: TRBV14
J gene: TRBJ2-3
clone size: few
CDR3 DNA: TGTGCCAGCAGCCAACAAGATACGCAGTATTTT
CDR3 protein: CASSQQDTQYF

D gene: TRBD1
CDR3 length: 16
V gene: TRBV7-9
J gene: TRBJ2-7
clone size: .
CDR3 DNA: TGTGCCAGCAGCCCTGCCCAGGGGGTTCTCTCCTACGAGCAGTACTTC
CDR3 protein: CASSPAQGVLSYEQYF

D gene: .
CDR3 length: 16
V gene: TRBV5-6
J gene: TRBJ2-3
clone size: few
CDR3 DNA: TGTGCCAGCAGCTTGGAGACTATCCGTAGCACAGATACGCAGTATTTT
CDR3 protein: CASSLETIRSTDTQYF

D gene: .
CDR3 length: 12
V gene: TRBV28
J gene: TRBJ1-2
clone size: .
CDR3 DNA: TGTGCCAGCAGTTTGAACAGCTATGGCTACACCTTC
CDR3 protein: CASSLNSYGYTF

D gene: .
CDR3 length: 14
V gene: TRBV2
J gene: TRBJ1-5
clone size: .
CDR3 DNA: TGTGCCAGCAGTGAAAGGCAGGTCAATCAGCCCCAGCATTTT
CDR3 protein: CASSERQVNQPQHF

D gene: .
CDR3 length: 13
V gene: TRBV2
J gene: TRBJ1-3
clone size: few
CDR3 DNA: TGTGCCAGCAGGGAAGGACAGGGAAACACCATATATTTT
CDR3 protein: CASREGQGNTIYF

D gene: .
CDR3 length: 14
V gene: TRBV5-5
J gene: TRBJ2-3
clone size: few
CDR3 DNA: TGTGCCAGCAGCTTTCTGGGGGCTGTAGATACGCAGTATTTT
CDR3 protein: CASSFLGAVDTQYF

D gene: .
CDR3 length: 14
V gene: TRBV4-3
J gene: TRBJ2-2
clone size: few
CDR3 DNA: TGCGCCAGCAGCCAAGAAGCGTTCACCGGGGAGCTGTTTTTT
CDR3 protein: CASSQEAFTGELFF

D gene: TRBD2
CDR3 length: 17
V gene: TRBV5-6
J gene: TRBJ2-1
clone size: .
CDR3 DNA: TGTGCCAGCAGCCCCGCTAGACTAGCAGACACCCCTCGTGAGCAGTTCTTC
CDR3 protein: CASSPARLADTPREQFF

D gene: .
CDR3 length: 14
V gene: TRBV7-9
J gene: TRBJ1-2
clone size: .
CDR3 DNA: TGTGTCAGCAGCTTAGCAGGCGACATCAATGGCTACACCTTC
CDR3 protein: CVSSLAGDINGYTF

D gene: .
CDR3 length: 14
V gene: TRBV28
J gene: TRBJ2-3
clone size: .
CDR3 DNA: TGTGCCAGCAGTTTGGGGCAGCGCACAGATACGCAGTATTTT
CDR3 protein: CASSLGQRTDTQYF

D gene: .
CDR3 length: 17
V gene: TRBV18
J gene: TRBJ2-6
clone size: .
CDR3 DNA: TGTGCCAGCTCACCACGTCCCCAGGGGATTAGGGCCAACGTCCTGACTTTC
CDR3 protein: CASSPRPQGIRANVLTF

D gene: .
CDR3 length: 18
V gene: TRBV7-2
J gene: TRBJ1-3
clone size: few
CDR3 DNA: TGTGCCAGCAGCTTACGGGGAGGAGGTATGGTCTCTGGAAACACCATATATTTT
CDR3 protein: CASSLRGGGMVSGNTIYF

D gene: .
CDR3 length: 14
V gene: TRBV7-9
J gene: TRBJ2-2
clone size: .
CDR3 DNA: TGTGCCAGCAGCTTAGAGGCAGGGGCCCGGGAGCTGTTTTTT
CDR3 protein: CASSLEAGARELFF

D gene: TRBD2
CDR3 length: 17
V gene: TRBV7-2
J gene: TRBJ2-7
clone size: .
CDR3 DNA: TGTGCCAGCAGCTTAGCGACGGCGGGGGGTTACTCCTACGAGCAGTACTTC
CDR3 protein: CASSLATAGGYSYEQYF

D gene: TRBD2
CDR3 length: 12
V gene: TRBV19
J gene: TRBJ2-7
clone size: .
CDR3 DNA: TGTGCCAGTAGTGCCCTAGCGGGCGAGCAGTACTTC
CDR3 protein: CASSALAGEQYF

D gene: TRBD2
CDR3 length: 16
V gene: TRBV7-2
J gene: TRBJ2-1
clone size: .
CDR3 DNA: TGTGCCAGCAGCTTGGGAATAGCGGGAGTAGGCAATGAGCAGTTCTTC
CDR3 protein: CASSLGIAGVGNEQFF

D gene: TRBD1
CDR3 length: 13
V gene: TRBV6-1
J gene: TRBJ2-7
clone size: .
CDR3 DNA: TGTGCCAGCAGTGACAGGGGGATCAACGAGCAGTACTTC
CDR3 protein: CASSDRGINEQYF

D gene: .
CDR3 length: 15
V gene: TRBV6-5
J gene: TRBJ2-2
clone size: .
CDR3 DNA: TGTGCCAGCAGTTACTCAGGACAGAACACCGGGGAGCTGTTTTTT
CDR3 protein: CASSYSGQNTGELFF

D gene: .
CDR3 length: 15
V gene: TRBV5-8
J gene: TRBJ1-5
clone size: few
CDR3 DNA: TGTGCCAGCAGCCGCCAGGGTTATAGCAATCAGCCCCAGCATTTT
CDR3 protein: CASSRQGYSNQPQHF

D gene: .
CDR3 length: 14
V gene: TRBV7-3
J gene: TRBJ2-5
clone size: few
CDR3 DNA: TGTGCCAGCAGCTCCAAAGGAGGGCCGGAGCCCCAGTACTTC
CDR3 protein: CASSSKGGPEPQYF

D gene: .
CDR3 length: 14
V gene: TRBV30
J gene: TRBJ2-1
clone size: few
CDR3 DNA: TGTGCCTGGAGCCCAGACTCAACCTCCAATGAGCAGTTCTTC
CDR3 protein: CAWSPDSTSNEQFF

D gene: .
CDR3 length: 15
V gene: TRBV7-9
J gene: TRBJ1-6
clone size: few
CDR3 DNA: TGTGCCAGCAGAGCCGACAGCGCTGGTAATTCACCCCTCCACTTT
CDR3 protein: CASRADSAGNSPLHF